The TCR beta chain under discussion was sequenced for a study of T cell responses to AZD1222 COVID-19 vaccine. To note about this clone: Its cognate antigen is unknown.

The germline CDR1 and CDR2 sequences are MGHDK and SYGVNS. The V segment lost 8 bases and the J segment 5 bases; nucleotides outside the gene matches: 15. The CDR3 is 16 amino acids. Findings and caveats of the study: Once two AZD1222 doses were given, Spike-specific TCR breadth and depth went up.

TCRdb keeps only in-frame clones here, not all; method: immunoSEQ multiplex PCR. Of about 99,000 clones listed, over 75% are singletons. The sequencing used peripheral blood, collected on day 0 of AZD1222 vaccination. The source is an adult in good health. The V and J genes are TRBV25-1 and TRBJ2-1; 7 nucleotides line up with TRBD1. The CDR3, as DNA: TGTGCCAGCGGCTTATCCTCCGGGACAGTAAACAATGAGCAGTTCTTC. Translating it yields CASGLSSGTVNNEQFF.